The T cell receptor beta chain under discussion was sequenced for a study of blood T cell repertoires in COVID-19. Looking at the study overall: Donors in the United States, Italy and Spain gave samples during acute or convalescent COVID-19. PBMCs, B-cell-depleted T cells, or T cells were the source of the cDNA or gDNA that made up the material.

In the study's own analysis: Amplification of reference gene primers was used by the study to estimate nucleated cell counts. Method: immunoSEQ multiplex PCR; TCRdb's copy keeps in-frame clones and lacks some. For V, J and clone size, that table is used; D and trimming come from the DNA. The repertoire holds 85,000 to 130,000 clones, with more than 80% as singletons. This CDR3 has 15 residues. Germline loops: CDR1 SGHDN, CDR2 FVKESK. V was pared by 0 bases and J by 1 base, with 7 bases between. This clonotype was obtained from a man in his fifties or sixties with acute or convalescent COVID-19. The rearrangement links TRBV14 to TRBJ2-1; the D is unclear. Sequenced sample: peripheral blood. CDR3 loop: CASSQELVSYNEQFF. CDR3 coding DNA: TGTGCCAGCAGCCAAGAACTGGTTTCCTACAATGAGCAGTTCTTC.